This TCR beta chain is from a study of regulatory T cells in long-lasting Graves disease. Study details: Persistent cases were those of Graves' disease that involved over 5 years of antithyroid drugs with positive TSH receptor antibodies.

CDR3 regions were amplified by Arm-PCR using iRepertoire HTBI primers to build TCR beta libraries. TCRdb ran MiXCR on the multiplex PCR reads and lists one entry per CDR3 protein. This sample yields 350,000 to 450,000 distinct CDR3 sequences, of which under 25% are seen a single time; 14% belongs to the top ten. Ten or more counts support this clonotype. Time point denoted: persistent/refractory GD, antithyroid drugs over 5 years with positive TRAb. Construction of the TCR library relied on RNA isolated from PBMCs. The sample consisted of peripheral blood mononuclear cells (PBMCs), taken when the disease was refractory, from a patient treated with antithyroid drugs. This sequence was found in a female donor with Graves disease.

CDR3 amino acids: CASSFRDPVYEQYF. CDR3 nucleotides: TGCGCCAGCAGCTTCCGGGACCCTGTCTACGAGCAGTACTTC. The gene calls are TRBV5-1 and TRBJ2-7, with D perhaps given as TRBD1 or TRBD2 (5 bases each). V was cut by 2 bases and J by 3 bases, with 12 bases left in between. The CDR3 spans 14 residues. CDR1 and CDR2 (germline): SGHRS, YFSETQ. The variable domain in full, completed from reference TRBV5-1 and TRBJ2-7, reads KAGVTQTPRYLIKTRGQQVTLSCSPISGHRSVSWYQQTPGQGLQFLFEYFSETQRNKGNFPGRFSGRQFSNSRSEMNVSTLELGDSALYLCASSFRDPVYEQYFGPGTRLTVT.